This is a list of T cell receptor beta chains from one sample in a study of technical replicates of blood from four donors. Sequencing was performed with immunoSEQ multiplex PCR; in TCRdb, only in-frame clones are kept and a portion is missing. This sample yields around 50,000 clones, of which 95% to 96% are seen a single time; roughly 0.36% belongs to the top ten. The sequenced material came from T cells isolated from PBMCs. The receptors here all came from a human donor in good health. The CDR3 runs from the conserved cysteine through the conserved F or W. D genes are given only for firm matches. Clone size is given for some rows only: seen once, a few or many times, or a class if the clone is expanded.

d_call clone_size j_call v_call cdr3_nt cdr3_aa
TRBD2 once TRBJ2-2 TRBV7-2 TGTGCCAGCAGCCCTACTAGCGGGAGTACCGGGGAGCTGTTTTTT CASSPTSGSTGELFF
TRBD1 . TRBJ2-7 TRBV19 TGTGCCAGTAGTATCTCCAGGGGGTACGAGCAGTACTTC CASSISRGYEQYF
TRBD1 once TRBJ1-3 TRBV4-2 TGTGCCAGCAGCCAAACTCGGATTGGGACAGGGGGATTAGACACCATATATTTT CASSQTRIGTGGLDTIYF
. . TRBJ2-6 TRBV4-2 TGTGCCAGCAGCTTGGGACTTCACTCGAGCTCTGGGGCCAACGTCCTGACTTTC CASSLGLHSSSGANVLTF
. . TRBJ1-1 TRBV14 TGTGCCAGCAGCACAGTTTTTACCACTGAAGCTTTCTTT CASSTVFTTEAFF
TRBD1 . TRBJ1-4 TRBV27 TGTGCCAGCGGGAACAGGGGGCCCAATGAAAAACTGTTTTTT CASGNRGPNEKLFF
. . TRBJ1-2 TRBV2 TGTGCCAGCAGGAGCAGGTCGAACTATGGCTACACCTTC CASRSRSNYGYTF
TRBD1 . TRBJ1-1 TRBV7-9 TGTGCCAGCAGCGAAACGGACAGGTCATCCGTGGGAGCTTTCTTT CASSETDRSSVGAFF
. . TRBJ2-5 TRBV28 TGTGCCAGCAGTTTAGTCCCCTCGCAGGGGCGTTGGGAGACCCAGTACTTC CASSLVPSQGRWETQYF
TRBD2 . TRBJ2-1 TRBV7-2 TGTGCCAGCACTCAGCTACTAGACTTAGGGAGGGATGAGCAGTTCTTC CASTQLLDLGRDEQFF
. . TRBJ1-1 TRBV28 TGTGCCAGCAAAAGGAGGTCGAACACTGAAGCTTTCTTT CASKRRSNTEAFF
. . TRBJ2-2 TRBV28 TGTGCCAGCAGTTATCATCAGCGGTTAAACACCGGGGAGCTGTTTTTT CASSYHQRLNTGELFF
TRBD1 . TRBJ1-1 TRBV2 TGTGCCAGCAGTCTCGCCGGGACAGGGCGGGCTTTCTTT CASSLAGTGRAFF
. . TRBJ2-3 TRBV27 TGTGCCAGCAGTTGGACCGGAAGACAGGCCACAGATACGCAGTATTTT CASSWTGRQATDTQYF
. . TRBJ2-2 TRBV29-1 TGCAGCGTTGGCGAGAAGGTAGCGGCCGGGGAGCTGTTTTTT CSVGEKVAAGELFF
. . TRBJ1-2 TRBV5-1 TGCGCCAGCACCGTGTCAGGGACTGGCTATGGCTACACCTTC CASTVSGTGYGYTF
TRBD1 . TRBJ2-7 TRBV4-3 TGCGCCAGCAGCCAAGTGACGAGGGGGCACGGGGAGCAGTACTTC CASSQVTRGHGEQYF
TRBD1 . TRBJ1-5 TRBV28 TGTGCCAGCAGTACTGGACAGCAGGGGGCAAGACAGCCCCAGCATTTT CASSTGQQGARQPQHF
TRBD1 . TRBJ1-4 TRBV9 TGTGCCAGCAGCGGGACAGGGGGCGCTTATGAAAAACTGTTTTTT CASSGTGGAYEKLFF
. . TRBJ1-5 TRBV19 TGTGCCAGTAGTATGGGGACAAACCTGATTAATCAGCCCCAGCATTTT CASSMGTNLINQPQHF
. . TRBJ1-1 TRBV7-3 TGTGCCAGCAGCGAACGAGGGTACGGTACGACTGAAGCTTTCTTT CASSERGYGTTEAFF
TRBD2 . TRBJ2-1 TRBV11-2 TGTGCCAGCAGCCCCGAGACTAGCGGGAGAGTATATGAGCAGTTCTTC CASSPETSGRVYEQFF
. . TRBJ1-2 TRBV5-4 TGTGCCAGCAGCTTGGATCACCCTGGTATAGCTAACTATGGCTACACCTTC CASSLDHPGIANYGYTF
. . TRBJ1-1 TRBV27 TGTGCCAGCTCTTACGGGAACACTGAAGCTTTCTTT CASSYGNTEAFF
. . TRBJ1-1 TRBV27 TGTGCCAGCAGTTTAGGCAGGGAGGGTCCTGGGGCTTTCTTT CASSLGREGPGAFF
TRBD2 . TRBJ2-1 TRBV27 TGTGCCAGCAGTTGGTTAGCGGGAGGGCCGGAGGAGCAGTTCTTC CASSWLAGGPEEQFF
TRBD1 . TRBJ2-7 TRBV5-4 TGTGCCAGCAGCTACGGGACAGCAACCGCTACCTACGAGCAGTACTTC CASSYGTATATYEQYF
. . TRBJ1-2 TRBV7-2 TGTGCCAGCAGCTTAGACATTACCATTAACTATGGCTACACCTTC CASSLDITINYGYTF
. . TRBJ2-7 TRBV4-3 TGCGCCAGCAGCCCTAACAGGGTTGGCGAGCAGTACTTC CASSPNRVGEQYF
. . TRBJ1-2 TRBV6-1 TGTGCCAGCAGTGAAGCCCCGTCGGACAGAAACTATGGCTACACCTTC CASSEAPSDRNYGYTF
. . TRBJ2-3 TRBV5-6 TGTGCCAGCAGCTTGGCCGGGAGTGGGGATACGCAGTATTTT CASSLAGSGDTQYF